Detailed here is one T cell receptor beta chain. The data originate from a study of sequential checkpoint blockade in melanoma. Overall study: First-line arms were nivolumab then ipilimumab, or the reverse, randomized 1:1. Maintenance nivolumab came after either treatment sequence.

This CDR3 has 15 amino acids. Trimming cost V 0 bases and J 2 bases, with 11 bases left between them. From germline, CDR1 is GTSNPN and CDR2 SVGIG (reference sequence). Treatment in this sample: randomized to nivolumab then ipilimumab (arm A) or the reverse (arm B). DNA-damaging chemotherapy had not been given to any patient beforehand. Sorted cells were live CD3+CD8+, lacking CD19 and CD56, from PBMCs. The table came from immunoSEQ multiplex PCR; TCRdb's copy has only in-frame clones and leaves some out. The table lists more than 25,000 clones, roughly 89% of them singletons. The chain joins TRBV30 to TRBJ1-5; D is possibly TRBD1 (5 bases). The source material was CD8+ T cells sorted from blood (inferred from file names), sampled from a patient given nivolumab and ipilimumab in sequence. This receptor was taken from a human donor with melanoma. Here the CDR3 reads CAWSVDAGRNQPQHF. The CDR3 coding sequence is TGTGCCTGGAGTGTAGATGCAGGGCGCAATCAGCCCCAGCATTTT.